This T cell receptor beta chain was profiled in a study of cytomegalovirus exposure and HLA in healthy donors. The study, taken as a whole, reports: The authors later found TCR association rates varying by HLA locus, with DRB1 most and HLA-C fewest.

As for this clone: The target antigen is unknown.

Trimming took 0 bases from V and 4 from J; bases not matched to a gene: 15. Germline CDR1 LGHNA, CDR2 YNFKEQ. The CDR3 contains 19 residues. Vbeta (60) and Jbeta (13) primers were used in the PCR. This table comes from immunoSEQ multiplex PCR, and its TCRdb copy is limited to in-frame clones, with some not included. The sample lists about 240,000 clones; 82% were seen once. Sequencing input: PBMCs. The clonotype originates from a woman in her thirties or forties in good health and CMV-seropositive. The rearrangement links TRBV4-2 to TRBJ2-1; TRBD2 aligns across 7 bases. CDR3 loop: CASSQETPAYLADYNEQFF. The CDR3, as DNA: TGTGCCAGCAGCCAAGAGACTCCTGCCTATCTAGCGGATTACAATGAGCAGTTCTTC.